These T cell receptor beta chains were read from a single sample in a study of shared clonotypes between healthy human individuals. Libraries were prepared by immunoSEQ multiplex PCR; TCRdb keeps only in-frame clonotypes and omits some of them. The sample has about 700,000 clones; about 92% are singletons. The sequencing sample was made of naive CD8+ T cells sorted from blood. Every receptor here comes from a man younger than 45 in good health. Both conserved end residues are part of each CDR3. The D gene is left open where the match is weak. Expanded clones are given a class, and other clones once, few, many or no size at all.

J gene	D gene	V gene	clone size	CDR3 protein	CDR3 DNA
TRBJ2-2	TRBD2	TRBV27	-	CASSLSTAGAPGELFF	TGTGCCAGCAGTTTATCAACAGCGGGAGCCCCCGGGGAGCTGTTTTTT
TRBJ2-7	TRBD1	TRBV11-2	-	CASSLGTGGYEQYF	TGTGCCAGCAGCTTAGGGACAGGGGGTTACGAGCAGTACTTC
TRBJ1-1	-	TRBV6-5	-	CASSPGPTEAFF	TGTGCCAGCAGCCCGGGACCCACTGAAGCTTTCTTT
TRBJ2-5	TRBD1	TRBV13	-	CASSFIRQGAEETQYF	TGTGCCAGCAGCTTTATCCGACAGGGGGCGGAAGAGACCCAGTACTTC
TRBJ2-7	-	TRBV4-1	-	CASSQDGGRVYYEQYF	TGCGCCAGCAGCCAAGATGGGGGCAGGGTGTACTACGAGCAGTACTTC
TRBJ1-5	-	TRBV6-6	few	CASSYLGARQPQHF	TGTGCCAGCAGTTACTTGGGGGCAAGGCAGCCCCAGCATTTT
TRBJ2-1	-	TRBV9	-	CASSVGELLSNEQFF	TGTGCCAGCAGCGTTGGGGAGCTCTTGAGCAATGAGCAGTTCTTC
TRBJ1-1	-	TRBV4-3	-	CASSQDRGRSNTEAFF	TGCGCCAGCAGCCAAGATAGAGGGAGGAGCAACACTGAAGCTTTCTTT
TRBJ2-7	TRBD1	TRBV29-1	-	CSVDGTGVYEQYF	TGCAGCGTTGACGGGACAGGGGTCTACGAGCAGTACTTC
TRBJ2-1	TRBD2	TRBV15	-	CATSRDRLPAGGQFF	TGTGCCACCAGCAGAGATCGGTTACCGGCGGGAGGGCAGTTCTTC
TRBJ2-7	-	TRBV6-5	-	CASSYGGATYEQYF	TGTGCCAGCAGTTACGGGGGGGCGACCTACGAGCAGTACTTC
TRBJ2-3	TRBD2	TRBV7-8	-	CASSRLAGDTDTQYF	TGTGCCAGCAGTCGACTAGCGGGAGACACAGATACGCAGTATTTT
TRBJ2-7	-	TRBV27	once	CASSFKAGREQYF	TGTGCCAGCAGTTTCAAGGCGGGCCGGGAGCAGTACTTC
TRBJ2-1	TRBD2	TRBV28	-	CASEGGTSVQDEQFF	TGTGCCAGCGAGGGAGGGACTAGCGTTCAGGATGAGCAGTTCTTC
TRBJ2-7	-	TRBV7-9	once	CASSMPPGLSYYEQYF	TGTGCCAGCAGCATGCCTCCAGGGTTGTCTTACTACGAGCAGTACTTC
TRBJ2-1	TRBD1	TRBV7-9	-	CASSETHRGPNNEQFF	TGTGCCAGCAGCGAAACTCACAGGGGGCCTAACAATGAGCAGTTCTTC
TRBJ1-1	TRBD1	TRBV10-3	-	CAIRPGGRGVGTEAFF	TGTGCCATCAGACCCGGCGGCAGGGGGGTGGGGACTGAAGCTTTCTTT
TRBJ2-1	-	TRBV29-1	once	CSVEGRRLEQFF	TGCAGCGTTGAAGGAAGGCGGCTTGAGCAGTTCTTC
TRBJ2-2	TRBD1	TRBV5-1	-	CASSKGLGQGVTGELFF	TGCGCCAGCAGTAAGGGTTTGGGACAGGGAGTCACCGGGGAGCTGTTTTTT
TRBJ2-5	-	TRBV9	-	CASSVAGDQETQYF	TGTGCCAGCAGCGTAGCAGGGGACCAAGAGACCCAGTACTTC
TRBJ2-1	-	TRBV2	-	CASSEGQFF	TGTGCCAGCAGTGAAGGGCAGTTCTTC
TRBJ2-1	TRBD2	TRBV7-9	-	CASSARTSGPYPNEQFF	TGTGCCAGCAGCGCGCGGACTAGCGGTCCCTATCCCAATGAGCAGTTCTTC
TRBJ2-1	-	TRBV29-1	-	CSADTSYNEQFF	TGCAGCGCTGACACCTCCTACAATGAGCAGTTCTTC
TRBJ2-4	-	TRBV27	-	CASSSQGVNIQYF	TGTGCCAGCAGTTCGCAGGGCGTAAACATTCAGTACTTC
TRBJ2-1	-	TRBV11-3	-	CASSQTWPNEQFF	TGTGCCAGCAGTCAAACCTGGCCCAATGAGCAGTTCTTC
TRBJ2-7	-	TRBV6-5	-	CASSVGPSYEQYF	TGTGCCAGCAGTGTAGGGCCTTCCTACGAGCAGTACTTC
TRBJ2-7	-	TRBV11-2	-	CASSLDVYEQYF	TGTGCCAGCAGCTTAGATGTGTACGAGCAGTACTTC
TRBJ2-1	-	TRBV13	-	CASSPEATSFHYNEQFF	TGTGCCAGCAGTCCCGAAGCGACCAGCTTCCACTACAATGAGCAGTTCTTC
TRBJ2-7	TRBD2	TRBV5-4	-	CASHVAGGTPYEQYF	TGTGCCAGCCATGTAGCGGGCGGGACCCCCTACGAGCAGTACTTC
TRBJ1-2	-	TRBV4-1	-	CATRARDYGYTF	TGCGCCACCCGGGCACGGGACTATGGCTACACCTTC
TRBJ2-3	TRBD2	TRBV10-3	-	CAAHGFRLAGETGTDTQYF	TGTGCCGCCCACGGGTTCCGGCTAGCGGGGGAGACGGGGACAGATACGCAGTATTTT
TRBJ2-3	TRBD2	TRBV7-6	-	CASSLFSGINTDTQYF	TGTGCCAGCAGCTTATTCAGCGGGATTAACACAGATACGCAGTATTTT
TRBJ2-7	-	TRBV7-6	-	CASSLGFGYEQYF	TGTGCCAGCAGCTTAGGCTTTGGCTACGAGCAGTACTTC
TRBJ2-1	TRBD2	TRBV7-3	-	CASSLIRRERRYNEQFF	TGTGCCAGCAGCTTAATTCGGCGGGAGAGACGGTACAATGAGCAGTTCTTC
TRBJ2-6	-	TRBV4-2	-	CASSQDSGGTGANVLTF	TGTGCCAGCAGCCAAGATAGTGGAGGGACCGGGGCCAACGTCCTGACTTTC
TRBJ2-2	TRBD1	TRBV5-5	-	CASSPDRGTANTGELFF	TGTGCCAGCAGTCCGGACAGGGGTACCGCGAACACCGGGGAGCTGTTTTTT
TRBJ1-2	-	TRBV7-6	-	CASSQGEGIWGYTF	TGTGCCAGCAGCCAAGGCGAGGGGATATGGGGCTACACCTTC
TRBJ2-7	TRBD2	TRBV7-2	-	CASSLAASGSDEQYF	TGTGCCAGCAGCTTAGCGGCTAGCGGGTCCGACGAGCAGTACTTC
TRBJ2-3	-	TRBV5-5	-	CASSLGSTDTQYF	TGTGCCAGCAGCTTGGGGAGCACAGATACGCAGTATTTT
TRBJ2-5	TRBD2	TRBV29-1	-	CSVDGEVSGRARETQYF	TGCAGCGTTGATGGAGAGGTTAGCGGGAGGGCCAGGGAGACCCAGTACTTC
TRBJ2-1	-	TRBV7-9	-	CASSPMNFYNEQFF	TGTGCCAGCAGCCCTATGAACTTCTACAATGAGCAGTTCTTC
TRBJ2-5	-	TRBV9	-	CASSLSPETQYF	TGTGCCAGCAGCCTCAGTCCTGAGACCCAGTACTTC
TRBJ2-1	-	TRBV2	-	CASSFAGAYNEQFF	TGTGCCAGCAGTTTTGCTGGAGCCTACAATGAGCAGTTCTTC
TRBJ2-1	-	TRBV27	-	CASSLSPAGALAEQFF	TGTGCCAGCAGTTTAAGTCCCGCAGGGGCGCTGGCTGAGCAGTTCTTC
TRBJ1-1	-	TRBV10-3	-	CAISPKLGTEAEAFF	TGTGCCATCAGCCCAAAGCTTGGCACAGAGGCTGAAGCTTTCTTT
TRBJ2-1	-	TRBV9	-	CASRTGLAEGYEQFF	TGTGCCAGCAGAACGGGCCTAGCTGAGGGCTATGAGCAGTTCTTC
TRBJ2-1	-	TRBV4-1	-	CASSQEWADEQFF	TGCGCCAGCAGCCAAGAGTGGGCGGATGAGCAGTTCTTC
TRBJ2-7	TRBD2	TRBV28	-	CASNKYVRGRGASNFGYEQYF	TGTGCCAGCAACAAGTACGTCCGCGGGAGGGGTGCCTCAAACTTTGGCTACGAGCAGTACTTC
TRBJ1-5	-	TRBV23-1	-	CASSQSGTLSNQPQHF	TGCGCCAGCAGTCAATCCGGGACACTGAGCAATCAGCCCCAGCATTTT
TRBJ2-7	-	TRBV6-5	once	CASSYGSNYEQYF	TGTGCCAGCAGTTACGGCAGCAACTACGAGCAGTACTTC
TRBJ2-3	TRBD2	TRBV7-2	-	CASSSRLAGAPSTDTQYF	TGTGCCAGCAGCTCCAGACTAGCGGGAGCCCCTAGCACAGATACGCAGTATTTT
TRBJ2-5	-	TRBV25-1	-	CASSEEQSMDAETQYF	TGTGCCAGCAGTGAAGAACAGAGTATGGACGCGGAGACCCAGTACTTC
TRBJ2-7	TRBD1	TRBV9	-	CASSDRQGGFYEQYF	TGTGCCAGCAGCGACCGACAGGGGGGTTTCTACGAGCAGTACTTC
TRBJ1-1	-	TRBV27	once	CASGLEGSEAFF	TGTGCCAGCGGGCTGGAGGGGAGTGAAGCTTTCTTT